The 24 T cell receptor beta chains given below trace back to one sample, sequenced in a study of T cells in Graves' hyperthyroidism and ophthalmopathy. It was RNA transcripts that yielded the amplified TCR beta CDR3 regions. Researchers ran a first-round RT-PCR on the TCR CDR3 using the HTBI primer set. TCRdb re-called the multiplex PCR reads through MiXCR, storing one row per CDR3 protein. Found here are tens of thousands of distinct CDR3 sequences, roughly 50% of them singletons; the top ten hold roughly 30%. The sample was peripheral blood or thyroid tissue (not recorded which). The source is a man in his late teens or twenties with Graves' hyperthyroidism.

V usage is TRBV4-2 and J usage is TRBJ2-2; 10 bases are shared with TRBD1. The CDR3 consists of 16 residues. Trimming took 1 base from V and 5 from J; bases not matched to a gene: 4. Germline V gene data show CDR1 as LGHNA and CDR2 as YNFKEQ. The CDR3 bases are TGTGCCAGCAGCCAAGCCGGGACAGGGGCTACCGGGGAGCTGTTTTTT. Protein sequence: CASSQAGTGATGELFF.

This clonotype was counted ten times or more. The V and J genes are TRBV28 and TRBJ1-2, with D possibly matching TRBD1 (6 bases). Trimming cost V 3 bases and J 5 bases, with 16 bases left between them. Germline loops: CDR1 MDHEN, CDR2 SYDVKM. The CDR3 is 15 residues long. CDR3 in amino acids: CASSLLRGRIYGYTF. For the CDR3, the DNA is TGTGCCAGCAGTTTGTTACGGGGGCGAATTTATGGCTACACCTTC.

This sequence joins TRBV29-1 and TRBJ2-2; D unresolved. The CDR3 extends over 13 amino acids. V shed 7 bases and J shed 0 bases, with 9 bases lying between them. Germline assignment: CDR1 SQVTM and CDR2 ANQGSEA. The CDR3 nucleotides are TGCAGCGCCCCTGACTCGAACACCGGGGAGCTGTTTTTT. Its translation is CSAPDSNTGELFF.

The rearrangement uses TRBV29-1 and TRBJ1-1; D ambiguous. Germline V gene sequence: CDR1 SQVTM, CDR2 ANQGSEA. This CDR3 spans 13 amino acids. The ends were cut back, 5 bases at V and 0 bases at J, with 10 bases in the middle. The CDR3, as DNA: TGCAGCGTTAATGGAAAAATGAACACTGAAGCTTTCTTT. Its translation is CSVNGKMNTEAFF.

The V call is TRBV29-1, the J call TRBJ2-7, with D possibly being TRBD1 or TRBD2 (5 bases each). Per the germline V gene, CDR1 is SQVTM and CDR2 is ANQGSEA. The CDR3 extends over 16 amino acids. V lost 6 bases, J lost 0 bases, and 21 bases lay in between. CDR3 sequence (DNA): TGCAGCGTGAGGCCCGGGACCACCCATCGCTCCTACGAGCAGTACTTC. Protein: CSVRPGTTHRSYEQYF.

A note on this clonotype: The junction differs from germline at one of its ends, possibly a read error. The chain joins TRBV7-9 to TRBJ2-5; D unresolved. Germline CDR1 reads SEHNR; CDR2 reads FQNEAQ (reference sequence). This CDR3 region has 15 residues. The CDR3 region is CAGSSAGPAGETQYF. The CDR3 DNA sequence: TGTGCCGGCAGCTCAGCCGGCCCGGCAGGAGAGACCCAGTACTTC.

The V call is TRBV10-3, the J call TRBJ2-7; 7 bases line up with TRBD1. Germline V gene sequence: CDR1 ENHRY, CDR2 SYGVKD. This CDR3 contains 11 residues. CDR3 coding DNA: TGTGCAACGACAGGGTTCTACGAGCAGTACTTC. Protein product: CATTGFYEQYF.

The CDR3 here is CASRDGGRQETQYF. The CDR3 DNA is TGTGCCAGCAGGGATGGCGGCCGACAAGAGACCCAGTACTTC. The J gene is TRBJ2-5, the V gene TRBV5-5; D is uncertain. V lost 5 bases and J lost 2, with 13 bases in between. The germline CDR1 and CDR2 sequences are SGHKS and YYEKEE (reference sequence). The CDR3 runs to 14 residues. The whole variable domain, remainder taken from reference TRBV5-5 and TRBJ2-5, is DAGVTQSPTHLIKTRGQQVTLRCSPISGHKSVSWYQQVLGQGPQFIFQYYEKEERGRGNFPDRFSARQFPNYSSELNVNALLLGDSALYLCASRDGGRQETQYFGPGTRLLVL.

This clonotype is labeled medium-sized. The rearrangement links TRBV12-3 or TRBV12-4 to TRBJ1-6; 7 nucleotides agree with TRBD1. CDR3 length equals 15 residues. The ends lost 6 bases at V and 13 bases at J; junction bases unmatched: 15. The CDR3 DNA reads TGTGCCAGCAGGGGCGGGACAGTGGTCTTGTCCCCCCTCCACTTT. This codes for CASRGGTVVLSPLHF.

The J gene is TRBJ2-5, the V gene TRBV20-1; 7 nucleotides align to TRBD1. The CDR3 extends over 13 amino acids. After removal of 6 bases from V and 1 base from J, the junction contained 5 bases not matched to a gene. Germline V gene lookup returns CDR1 DFQATT and CDR2 SNEGSKA (reference sequence). Here the CDR3 DNA reads TGCAGTGCCACTTACAGGGGCCAAGAGACCCAGTACTTC. As protein: CSATYRGQETQYF.

In DNA form, the CDR3 reads TGTGCCAGCAGGAAAACAGGGGGGTACCTCTACGAGCAGTACTTC. Residues: CASRKTGGYLYEQYF. V usage is TRBV7-2 and J usage is TRBJ2-7, with 8 nucleotides matching TRBD1. Germline CDR1 reads SGHTA; CDR2 reads FQGNSA. This CDR3 contains 15 residues. After removal of 6 bases from V and 3 bases from J, the junction contained 10 bases not matched to a gene.

The table lists this clonotype with many counts. The chain joins TRBV14 to TRBJ2-2; 9 bases map to TRBD2. The V segment lost 4 bases and the J segment 2 bases; nucleotides outside the gene matches: 17. The CDR3 contains 20 residues. CDR1 SGHDN and CDR2 FVKESK come from the germline V gene. The CDR3 region has the DNA TGTGCCAGCAGCCTAAGTCGGTGGCTAGCGGGATCCCGCAACACCGGGGAGCTGTTTTTT. Translating gives CASSLSRWLAGSRNTGELFF.

This clonotype has a count of ten or more. The gene calls are TRBV6-2 or TRBV6-3 and TRBJ2-5; perhaps TRBD2 as D (6 bases). The CDR3 consists of 14 residues. CDR1 and CDR2 (germline): MNHEY, SVGEGT. V lost 2 bases to trimming and J lost 4 bases, with 11 bases between them. The CDR3: CASSYPGVLETQYF. CDR3 DNA: TGTGCCAGCAGTTACCCGGGAGTATTAGAGACCCAGTACTTC.

The V and J genes are TRBV29-1 and TRBJ2-2, with D unresolved. Germline V gene lookup returns CDR1 SQVTM and CDR2 ANQGSEA. V shed 6 bases and J shed 2 bases, with 13 bases lying between them. CDR3 length: 14 residues. The CDR3 bases are TGCAGCGTAAACATTGTGTCAAACACCGGGGAGCTGTTTTTT. This encodes CSVNIVSNTGELFF.

The rearrangement links TRBV15 to TRBJ2-5, with D perhaps TRBD1 or TRBD2 (5 bases each). Trimming shortened V by 3 bases and J by 7 bases, and 18 bases separated the two germline ends. Germline-derived CDR1 and CDR2 are LNHNV and YYDKDF (reference sequence). The CDR3 runs to 15 residues. The CDR3 nucleotides read TGTGCCACCAGCAGCCTGCTTGCGGGCCAGGGGACCCAGTACTTC. Residues: CATSSLLAGQGTQYF.

The V and J genes are TRBV20-1 and TRBJ2-7; 13 bases line up with TRBD2. Germline-derived CDR1 and CDR2 are DFQATT and SNEGSKA (reference sequence). Unmatched junction bases numbered 5, after V lost 5 bases and J lost 1 base. This CDR3 has 15 amino acids. The CDR3 DNA reads as TGCAGTGCTGGAACTAGCGGGAGGGCGTCCTACGAGCAGTACTTC. It translates to CSAGTSGRASYEQYF.

This clonotype has a handful of counts. The chain joins TRBV28 to TRBJ1-5; 10 positions agree with TRBD1. CDR3 size: 16 residues. Looked up from germline, CDR1 is MDHEN and CDR2 is SYDVKM. V dropped 2 bases and J dropped 4; count of bases not matched to a gene: 5. In nucleotides, the CDR3 is TGTGCCAGCAGTTTACGGGGGACAGGGGAGAATCAGCCCCAGCATTTT. Translated: CASSLRGTGENQPQHF. The full variable domain, its missing parts supplied by reference TRBV28 and TRBJ1-5, is DVKVTQSSRYLVKRTGEKVFLECVQDMDHENMFWYRQDPGLGLRLIYFSYDVKMKEKGDIPEGYSVSREKKERFSLILESASTNQTSMYLCASSLRGTGENQPQHFGDGTRLSIL.

This sequence joins TRBV7-9 and TRBJ1-1; 7 bases are shared with TRBD1. Per germline, CDR1 SEHNR and CDR2 FQNEAQ (reference sequence). The trim removed 10 bases at V and 0 bases at J, leaving 8 bases unmatched. The CDR3 runs 14 residues. This CDR3 is CATGTEPMNTEAFF. As DNA, the CDR3 is TGTGCCACCGGGACAGAGCCCATGAACACTGAAGCTTTCTTT.

This clonotype is deemed medium-sized. The chain employs TRBV7-2 and TRBJ2-5, with D possibly being TRBD1 (6 bases). Between the trimmed V and J ends, which lost 5 bases and 2 bases, there was a span of 9 bases. Germline V gene data show CDR1 as SGHTA and CDR2 as FQGNSA. The CDR3 consists of 13 residues. The CDR3 sequence: CASSRDRQETQYF. For the CDR3, the DNA is TGTGCCAGCAGCCGAGACAGGCAAGAGACCCAGTACTTC.

This chain connects TRBV15 to TRBJ2-5; a weak D match, TRBD2 (5 bases). Germline CDR1 reads LNHNV; CDR2 reads YYDKDF (reference sequence). The V end was cut by 1 base, the J end by 2 bases, with 11 bases between. This CDR3 is 15 amino acids long. CDR3 sequence reads: CATSRGGFEQETQYF. The CDR3 bases are TGTGCCACCAGCAGAGGAGGGTTTGAACAAGAGACCCAGTACTTC.

The sample holds one count of this clonotype. This chain joins TRBV7-3 and TRBJ1-1, with 7 bases that match TRBD1. This CDR3 has 13 amino acids. V trimming: 1 base; J trimming: 10 bases; junction bases outside the gene matches: 6. Germline CDR1 reads SGHTA; CDR2 reads FQGTGA. In nucleotides, the CDR3 is TGTGCCAGCAGCTTAAGGCAGGGGGGGAGAGCTTTCTTT. It translates to CASSLRQGGRAFF.

This clonotype has more than one count but fewer than ten. V is TRBV2 and J is TRBJ2-5; weak D call: TRBD2 (5 bases). V dropped 2 bases and J dropped 0 bases, with 13 bases sitting between them. The CDR3 covers 16 residues. The germline V gene encodes CDR1 SNHLY and CDR2 FYNNEI. The CDR3 region is CASSELASPYQETQYF. The DNA for the CDR3 is TGTGCCAGCAGTGAACTGGCTAGCCCGTACCAAGAGACCCAGTACTTC.

The table lists this clonotype with a count of one. The V and J genes are TRBV2 and TRBJ1-3; TRBD1 aligns across 8 bases. The germline V gene has CDR1 SNHLY and CDR2 FYNNEI. CDR3 length: 17 amino acids. Trimming cost V 6 bases and J 0 bases; bases outside gene matches: 10. The CDR3 is CASRRRQGSNSGNTIYF. For the CDR3, the DNA is TGTGCCAGCAGAAGGAGACAGGGGTCGAACTCTGGAAACACCATATATTTT. The full variable domain, its missing parts supplied by reference TRBV2 and TRBJ1-3, is EPEVTQTPSHQVTQMGQEVILRCVPISNHLYFYWYRQILGQKVEFLVSFYNNEISEKSEIFDDQFSVERPDGSNFTLKIRSTKLEDSAMYFCASRRRQGSNSGNTIYFGEGSWLTVV.

V gene TRBV5-1 combines with J gene TRBJ1-2, with D maybe TRBD1 (6 bases). Germline V gives CDR1 SGHRS, CDR2 YFSETQ. Trimming removed 0 bases from V and 2 bases from J, with 11 bases in between. The CDR3 spans 15 residues. CDR3 coding DNA: TGCGCCAGCAGCTTGGTATTGGGGACAAACTATGGCTACACCTTC. Translating gives CASSLVLGTNYGYTF.